The 30 T cell receptor beta chains presented below share a single source sample, sequenced in a study of brain T cells in children with intractable seizures. Sequenced by immunoSEQ multiplex PCR; TCRdb stores in-frame clones only, minus some. The sample consists of 300,000 to 400,000 clones, roughly 92% of them appearing once. Time point denoted: blood from clinic visit 5 months post-surgery; TSC patient then seizure free. Sequenced here: peripheral blood, sampled 4 to 6 months after surgery. The receptors derive from a boy in the first two years of life with tuberous sclerosis and intractable seizures.

The chain uses TRBV5-1 and TRBJ2-1; D is tentatively TRBD1 or TRBD2 (5 bases each). V was shortened by 8 bases and J by 11 bases, with 17 bases between the two germline ends. This CDR3 has 12 residues. The germline V gene encodes CDR1 SGHRS and CDR2 YFSETQ. The CDR3 loop reads CASHLFWGKQFF. The CDR3 DNA reads TGCGCCAGTCATCTTTTTTGGGGGAAGCAGTTCTTC.

About this clone itself: The sample carries other DNA sequences with the same CDR3. The V gene is TRBV4-1, the J gene TRBJ1-1; 7 bases are a match to TRBD1. V lost 1 base to trimming and J lost 5 bases; unmatched junction nucleotides: 4. This CDR3 is 14 amino acids long. Looked up from germline, CDR1 is MGHRA and CDR2 is YSYEKL. CDR3 in DNA: TGCGCCAGCAGCCAAGGACAGGGAGGAACTGAAGCTTTCTTT. Protein: CASSQGQGGTEAFF.

Worth noting for this clone: Other nucleotide sequences from this sample produce the same CDR3. This CDR3 is CSVIMNTEAFF. The DNA for the CDR3 is TGCAGCGTAATCATGAACACTGAAGCTTTCTTT. This chain joins TRBV29-1 and TRBJ1-1; no clear D gene. Germline V gives CDR1 SQVTM, CDR2 ANQGSEA. The V and J ends lost 6 bases and 0 bases respectively, with 5 bases between them. This CDR3 comprises 11 residues.

This chain links TRBV20-1 with TRBJ1-5; D gene unclear. The CDR3 sequence is 11 residues long. Germline assignment: CDR1 DFQATT and CDR2 SNEGSKA (reference sequence). Trimming left V 7 bases short and J 4 bases short, with 8 bases between. The CDR3 is CSDIGNQPQHF. Here the CDR3 DNA reads TGCAGTGATATAGGTAATCAGCCCCAGCATTTT.

The chain couples TRBV7-3 to TRBJ1-1; 9 nucleotides match TRBD1. Germline CDR1 SGHTA, CDR2 FQGTGA. J lost 3 bases, V lost 5 bases, and 4 bases had no gene match. The CDR3 loop spans 14 amino acids. The CDR3 protein is CASSPGQGYTEAFF. CDR3 in DNA: TGTGCCAGCAGCCCCGGACAGGGGTACACTGAAGCTTTCTTT.

The chain is built from TRBV13 and TRBJ1-4; D is unclear. The CDR3 runs 15 residues. V was pared by 3 bases and J by 3 bases, with 11 bases between. Germline CDR1 is PRHDT and CDR2 is FYEKMQ (reference sequence). The CDR3 nucleotides read TGTGCCAGCAGCTTGCGAGGGTTGGCTAATGAAAAACTGTTTTTT. This sequence encodes CASSLRGLANEKLFF.

This clone was observed a handful of times. The sample contains more than one DNA sequence encoding this CDR3. The rearrangement links TRBV3-1 (or the pseudogene TRBV3-2) to TRBJ1-6, with no clear D. CDR3 length equals 13 residues. V lost 0 bases and J lost 7, with 4 bases in between. The V gene's germline CDR1 is LGHDT and CDR2 YNNKEL (reference sequence). In nucleotides, the CDR3 is TGTGCCAGCAGCCAAGAGGGGAATTCACCCCTCCACTTT. Its protein product is CASSQEGNSPLHF.

The V and J genes are TRBV5-4 and TRBJ2-1, with 8 nucleotides matching TRBD1. The CDR3 runs to 13 residues. The germline V gene encodes CDR1 SGHNT and CDR2 YYREEE (reference sequence). J lost 6 bases, V lost 1 base, and 0 bases had no gene match. CDR3: CASSLTGGNEQFF. The CDR3 region has the DNA TGTGCCAGCAGCTTGACAGGGGGCAATGAGCAGTTCTTC.

The chain carries TRBV5-4 and TRBJ2-7; D is perhaps TRBD1 or TRBD2 (5 bases each). Germline assignment: CDR1 SGHNT and CDR2 YYREEE (reference sequence). V lost 6 bases to trimming and J lost 5 bases, with 18 bases between them. The CDR3 loop spans 14 amino acids. CDR3 bases: TGTGCCAGCACCCTTTCTCCAGGGCGGGACGAGCAGTACTTC. This gives the protein CASTLSPGRDEQYF.

The V gene is TRBV30, the J gene TRBJ2-7, with D possibly matching TRBD2 (6 bases). This CDR3 is 13 amino acids long. CDR1 GTSNPN and CDR2 SVGIG come from the germline V gene (reference sequence). Between the trimmed V and J ends, which lost 0 bases and 9 bases, there was a span of 15 bases. The CDR3 region is CAWSVSAGTVQYF. CDR3 bases: TGTGCCTGGAGTGTATCGGCGGGGACGGTGCAGTACTTC.

The chain carries TRBV7-2 and TRBJ2-3; a possible D gene is TRBD1 (5 bases). Trimming removed 5 bases from V and 1 base from J, with 19 bases in between. The CDR3 is 17 residues long. The germline V gene encodes CDR1 SGHTA and CDR2 FQGNSA. This CDR3 reads CASSRTQGFEGTDTQYF. The DNA for the CDR3 is TGTGCCAGCAGCCGCACCCAGGGCTTTGAGGGCACAGATACGCAGTATTTT.

V gene TRBV3-1 (or the pseudogene TRBV3-2) combines with J gene TRBJ2-4; 7 bases align to TRBD2. This CDR3 spans 14 amino acids. The trim removed 1 base at V and 5 bases at J, leaving 2 bases unmatched. CDR1 and CDR2 (germline): LGHDT, YNNKEL (reference sequence). This CDR3 reads CASSQALAENIQYF. CDR3 DNA sequence: TGTGCCAGCAGCCAAGCTCTAGCGGAAAACATTCAGTACTTC.

The chain joins TRBV28 to TRBJ1-5, with D possibly TRBD1 on 6 matching bases. CDR1 MDHEN and CDR2 SYDVKM come from the germline V gene. The CDR3 loop spans 17 amino acids. Trimming stripped 2 bases from V and 7 bases from J, with 21 bases between. CDR3 DNA sequence: TGTGCCAGCAGTTTAGGGGGGGCAGGAGCGACTGCACAGCCCCAGCATTTT. It encodes CASSLGGAGATAQPQHF. Drawing the rest from reference TRBV28 and TRBJ1-5, the complete variable domain is DVKVTQSSRYLVKRTGEKVFLECVQDMDHENMFWYRQDPGLGLRLIYFSYDVKMKEKGDIPEGYSVSREKKERFSLILESASTNQTSMYLCASSLGGAGATAQPQHFGDGTRLSIL.

V usage is TRBV6-5 and J usage is TRBJ1-2; TRBD1 aligns across 9 bases. V lost 6 bases, J lost 6 bases, and 8 bases stayed unmatched. The CDR3 is 14 amino acids. Germline V gene sequence: CDR1 MNHEY, CDR2 SVGAGI. The CDR3 nucleotides are TGTGCCAGCAGCCCCTGGGACAGGGACAATGGCTACACCTTC. It encodes CASSPWDRDNGYTF.

The V and J genes are TRBV15 and TRBJ1-5; D ambiguous. V was cut by 2 bases and J by 1 base, with 9 bases left in between. The CDR3 length is 15 residues. The germline V gene encodes CDR1 LNHNV and CDR2 YYDKDF (reference sequence). As DNA, the CDR3 is TGTGCCACCAGCAGACCCGGAGGGAGCAATCAGCCCCAGCATTTT. Translated: CATSRPGGSNQPQHF. The full variable domain, with the rest looked up from reference TRBV15 and TRBJ1-5, is DAMVIQNPRYQVTQFGKPVTLSCSQTLNHNVMYWYQQKSSQAPKLLFHYYDKDFNNEADTPDNFQSRRPNTSFCFLDIRSPGLGDTAMYLCATSRPGGSNQPQHFGDGTRLSIL.

V usage is TRBV5-6 and J usage is TRBJ1-1, with 10 bases lining up with TRBD1. Trimming cost V 5 bases and J 3 bases; bases outside gene matches: 16. The length of the CDR3 is 18 residues. Germline V gene sequence: CDR1 SGHDT, CDR2 YYEEEE. The CDR3 DNA follows: TGTGCCAGCAGTTGGGGACAGGGGAGTTTGGGGGCGGACACTGAAGCTTTCTTT. Protein product: CASSWGQGSLGADTEAFF.

This chain connects TRBV3-1 (or the pseudogene TRBV3-2) to TRBJ2-1; 10 positions match TRBD2. V shed 4 bases and J 5 bases; nucleotides not matched to a gene: 5. The CDR3 length is 15 residues. CDR1 and CDR2 from the germline V gene are LGHDT and YNNKEL (reference sequence). CDR3 protein: CASSLSGRVHNEQFF. The DNA for the CDR3 is TGTGCCAGCAGCCTCAGCGGGAGGGTCCACAATGAGCAGTTCTTC.

The gene calls are TRBV18 and TRBJ1-6; TRBD1 matches at 8 bases. Per the germline V gene, CDR1 is KGHSH and CDR2 is LQKENI. The CDR3 is 18 amino acids. The V and J ends lost 4 bases and 7 bases, in that order; junction bases with no gene match: 15. The CDR3 region is CASSRGDRGGFSNSPLHF. The CDR3 DNA sequence: TGTGCCAGCTCACGAGGCGACAGGGGAGGATTTTCGAATTCACCCCTCCACTTT.

This chain uses TRBV5-6 with TRBJ2-1; TRBD1 matches at 8 bases. Germline V gene sequence: CDR1 SGHDT, CDR2 YYEEEE. Losses at the gene ends were 3 bases for V and 3 bases for J; bases not matched to a gene: 5. This CDR3 has 15 amino acids. The CDR3 DNA follows: TGTGCCAGCAGCTCGGGACAGGCCGTCTACAATGAGCAGTTCTTC. This translates into CASSSGQAVYNEQFF.

CDR3 sequence: CATSAKFSGRPQETQYF. The CDR3 coding sequence is TGTGCCACCAGTGCCAAATTCTCGGGACGGCCACAAGAGACCCAGTACTTC. The V gene is TRBV24-1, the J gene TRBJ2-5, with D perhaps assigned TRBD1 or TRBD2 (5 bases each). Germline CDR1 KGHDR, CDR2 SFDVKD. The V and J ends lost 5 bases and 2 bases respectively, with 20 bases between them. The CDR3 sequence is 17 residues long.

The chain combines TRBV5-1 with TRBJ2-5, with 11 bases that match TRBD1. Looked up from germline, CDR1 is SGHRS and CDR2 is YFSETQ. The CDR3 runs to 16 residues. After removal of 0 bases from V and 1 base from J, the junction contained 2 bases not matched to a gene. In DNA form, the CDR3 reads TGCGCCAGCAGCTTGGTGGGGACAGGGGGCCAAGAGACCCAGTACTTC. Translated: CASSLVGTGGQETQYF.

The chain combines TRBV7-8 with TRBJ2-1; no definite D call. The CDR3 runs 13 residues. CDR1 is SGHVS and CDR2 is FQNEAQ in the germline V gene. The germline V and J ends were trimmed by 3 bases and 7 bases, with 10 bases remaining between them. CDR3 nucleotides: TGTGCCAGCAGCTTGGTCAGGATGAATGAGCAGTTCTTC. This sequence encodes CASSLVRMNEQFF. The full variable domain, rest sourced from reference TRBV7-8 and TRBJ2-1, is GAGVSQSPRYKVAKRGQDVALRCDPISGHVSLFWYQQALGQGPEFLTYFQNEAQLDKSGLPSDRFFAERPEGSVSTLKIQRTQQEDSAVYLCASSLVRMNEQFFGPGTRLTVL.

This clone appeared once. The rearrangement joins TRBV4-2 to TRBJ2-7; TRBD1 matches at 7 bases. Germline V gene sequence: CDR1 LGHNA, CDR2 YNFKEQ. V shed 4 bases, J shed 5 bases, and the junction held 8 bases outside the gene matches. The CDR3 totals 14 residues. CDR3 amino acids: CASSPGQIRDEQYF. The DNA for the CDR3 is TGTGCCAGCAGCCCGGGACAGATACGTGACGAGCAGTACTTC.

The chain employs TRBV25-1 and TRBJ2-5; 11 bases agree with TRBD2. The CDR3 totals 17 residues. Germline lookup yields CDR1 MGHDK and CDR2 SYGVNS. The V and J ends lost 4 bases and 2 bases, in that order; junction bases with no gene match: 9. The CDR3 loop is CASSAAGLAVKQETQYF. The CDR3 DNA sequence: TGTGCCAGCAGTGCTGCGGGACTAGCGGTCAAGCAAGAGACCCAGTACTTC.

In this sample, this clone turned up a few times. The J gene is TRBJ2-7, the V gene TRBV5-4; 8 bases are a match to TRBD2. CDR3 length: 16 amino acids. Germline-derived CDR1 and CDR2 are SGHNT and YYREEE (reference sequence). The V and J ends lost 2 bases and 7 bases, in that order; junction bases with no gene match: 14. This CDR3 is CASSFAERTSRGEQYF. The CDR3 nucleotides read TGTGCCAGCAGCTTCGCCGAAAGGACTAGCAGAGGAGAGCAGTACTTC. Drawing the rest from reference TRBV5-4 and TRBJ2-7, the complete variable domain is ETGVTQSPTHLIKTRGQQVTLRCSSQSGHNTVSWYQQALGQGPQFIFQYYREEENGRGNFPPRFSGLQFPNYSSELNVNALELDDSALYLCASSFAERTSRGEQYFGPGTRLTVT.

This CDR3 is CASGGGLVMQETQYF. Written as DNA, the CDR3 is TGTGCCAGTGGAGGGGGGCTGGTTATGCAAGAGACCCAGTACTTC. The chain has TRBV9 and TRBJ2-5; D might be TRBD1 or TRBD2, each matching 6 bases. The CDR3 spans 15 residues. V dropped 8 bases and J dropped 2 bases, with 19 bases sitting between them. Germline V gene lookup returns CDR1 SGDLS and CDR2 YYNGEE.

The rearrangement links TRBV19 to TRBJ2-7; D unresolved. Germline V CDR1 and CDR2: LNHDA, SQIVND (reference sequence). V lost 2 bases and J 2 bases, leaving 13 bases between the germline ends. This CDR3 has 15 residues. CDR3 loop: CASSIQSETPYEQYF. The CDR3 region has the DNA TGTGCCAGTAGTATACAGTCAGAGACCCCCTACGAGCAGTACTTC.

This chain joins TRBV5-4 and TRBJ1-1, with 8 bases that match TRBD1. Germline loops: CDR1 SGHNT, CDR2 YYREEE (reference sequence). The J segment lost 5 bases and the V segment lost 4 bases, leaving 7 bases of the junction unmatched. This CDR3 has 14 amino acids. The DNA for the CDR3 is TGTGCCAGCAGCCAGGGACAGGCGGTTACTGAAGCTTTCTTT. Translation: CASSQGQAVTEAFF.

The gene calls are TRBV27 and TRBJ2-1; D perhaps matches TRBD1 (6 bases). The CDR3 extends over 15 amino acids. The V gene's germline CDR1 is MNHEY and CDR2 SMNVEV (reference sequence). Trimming shortened V by 6 bases and J by 0 bases, and 12 bases separated the two germline ends. The CDR3: CASSYTGSSYNEQFF. CDR3 coding DNA: TGTGCCAGCAGCTATACAGGGAGCTCCTACAATGAGCAGTTCTTC.

The chain links TRBV5-1 to TRBJ2-1, with 12 bases lining up with TRBD2. The CDR3 loop spans 18 amino acids. Trimming cost V 4 bases and J 1 base; bases outside gene matches: 9. Germline values: CDR1 SGHRS, CDR2 YFSETQ. CDR3 region: CASSQGLAGRLSYNEQFF. CDR3 bases: TGCGCCAGCAGCCAAGGACTAGCGGGAAGGCTTTCCTACAATGAGCAGTTCTTC. Drawing the rest from reference TRBV5-1 and TRBJ2-1, the complete variable domain is KAGVTQTPRYLIKTRGQQVTLSCSPISGHRSVSWYQQTPGQGLQFLFEYFSETQRNKGNFPGRFSGRQFSNSRSEMNVSTLELGDSALYLCASSQGLAGRLSYNEQFFGPGTRLTVL.